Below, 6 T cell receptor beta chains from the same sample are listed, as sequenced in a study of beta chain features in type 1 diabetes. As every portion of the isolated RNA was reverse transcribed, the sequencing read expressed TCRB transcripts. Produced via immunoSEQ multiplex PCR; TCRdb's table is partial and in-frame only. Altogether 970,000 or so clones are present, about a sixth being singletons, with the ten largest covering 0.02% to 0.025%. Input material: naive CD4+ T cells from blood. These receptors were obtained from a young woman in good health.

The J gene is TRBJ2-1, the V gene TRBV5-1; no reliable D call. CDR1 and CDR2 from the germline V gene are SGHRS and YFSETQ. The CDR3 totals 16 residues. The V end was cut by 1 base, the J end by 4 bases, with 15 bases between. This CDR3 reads CASSLRPTREYNEQFF. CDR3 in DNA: TGCGCCAGCAGCTTGCGACCAACCAGAGAATACAATGAGCAGTTCTTC.

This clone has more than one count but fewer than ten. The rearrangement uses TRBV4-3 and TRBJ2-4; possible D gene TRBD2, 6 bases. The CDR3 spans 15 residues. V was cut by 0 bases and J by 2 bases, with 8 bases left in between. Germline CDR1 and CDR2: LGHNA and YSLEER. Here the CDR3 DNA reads TGCGCCAGCAGCCAAGATGGAGGGACCAAAAACATTCAGTACTTC. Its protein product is CASSQDGGTKNIQYF.

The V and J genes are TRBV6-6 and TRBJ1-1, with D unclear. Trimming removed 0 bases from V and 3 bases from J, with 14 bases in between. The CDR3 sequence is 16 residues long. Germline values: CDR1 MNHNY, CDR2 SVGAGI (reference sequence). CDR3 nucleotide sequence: TGTGCCAGCAGTTACTCGACGGTCCGAAGGGACACTGAAGCTTTCTTT. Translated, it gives CASSYSTVRRDTEAFF.

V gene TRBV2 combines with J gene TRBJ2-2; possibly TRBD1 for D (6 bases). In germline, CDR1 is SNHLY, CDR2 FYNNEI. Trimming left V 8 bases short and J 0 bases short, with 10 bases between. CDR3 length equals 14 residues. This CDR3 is CASHRTANTGELFF. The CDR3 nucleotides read TGTGCCAGCCACCGGACAGCGAACACCGGGGAGCTGTTTTTT.

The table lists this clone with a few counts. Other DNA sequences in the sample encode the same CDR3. CDR3 amino acids: CASSLDGVSNQPQHF. The CDR3 bases are TGCGCCAGCAGCTTGGACGGGGTGAGCAATCAGCCCCAGCATTTT. The chain carries TRBV5-1 and TRBJ1-5; D remains ambiguous. The CDR3 contains 15 residues. Germline V lookup: CDR1 SGHRS, CDR2 YFSETQ. Deletions cut 0 bases from V and 1 base from J, with 8 bases between.

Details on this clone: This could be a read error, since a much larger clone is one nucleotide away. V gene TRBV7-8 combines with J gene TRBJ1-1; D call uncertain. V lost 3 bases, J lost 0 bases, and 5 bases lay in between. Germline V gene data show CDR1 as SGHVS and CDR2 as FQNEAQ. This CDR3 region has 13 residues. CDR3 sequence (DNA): TGTGCCAGCAGCTTGCAGTTGAACACTGAAGCTTTCTTT. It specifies CASSLQLNTEAFF.